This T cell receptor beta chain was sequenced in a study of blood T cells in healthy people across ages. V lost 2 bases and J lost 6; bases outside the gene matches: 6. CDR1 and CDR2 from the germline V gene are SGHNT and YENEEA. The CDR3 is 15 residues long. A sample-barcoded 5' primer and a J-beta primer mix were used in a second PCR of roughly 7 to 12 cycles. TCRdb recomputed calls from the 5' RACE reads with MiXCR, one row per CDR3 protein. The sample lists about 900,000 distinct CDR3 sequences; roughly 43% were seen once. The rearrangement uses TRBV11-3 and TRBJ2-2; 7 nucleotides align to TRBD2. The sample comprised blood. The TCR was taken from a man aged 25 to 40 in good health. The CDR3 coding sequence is TGTGCCAGCAGCTTACGAGCTAGCGGTGCCGGGGAGCTGTTTTTT. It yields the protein CASSLRASGAGELFF.